The clone carrying this TCR beta chain has only a few counts. This specimen comes from a study of blood T cell repertoires in COVID-19. Per the study methods: Using reference gene primer amplification, nucleated cell counts were estimated. Data came from immunoSEQ multiplex PCR; TCRdb stores just in-frame clones and leaves some out. The V and J calls and clone size were taken over from that table, and D and trimming were inferred from the DNA. The sample has roughly 120,000 clones, 60% to 85% seen once. The CDR3 length is 16 residues. The ends were cut back, 1 base at V and 0 bases at J, with 9 bases in the middle. Germline V CDR1 and CDR2: LGHDT, YNNKEL (reference sequence).

The chain carries TRBV3-1 (or the pseudogene TRBV3-2) and TRBJ2-2; no clear D gene. The sequence was collected from an older man with acute or convalescent COVID-19. Sequenced: peripheral blood. Written as DNA, the CDR3 is TGTGCCAGCAGCCAAGGATTCAGTACGAACACCGGGGAGCTGTTTTTT. This gives the protein CASSQGFSTNTGELFF.